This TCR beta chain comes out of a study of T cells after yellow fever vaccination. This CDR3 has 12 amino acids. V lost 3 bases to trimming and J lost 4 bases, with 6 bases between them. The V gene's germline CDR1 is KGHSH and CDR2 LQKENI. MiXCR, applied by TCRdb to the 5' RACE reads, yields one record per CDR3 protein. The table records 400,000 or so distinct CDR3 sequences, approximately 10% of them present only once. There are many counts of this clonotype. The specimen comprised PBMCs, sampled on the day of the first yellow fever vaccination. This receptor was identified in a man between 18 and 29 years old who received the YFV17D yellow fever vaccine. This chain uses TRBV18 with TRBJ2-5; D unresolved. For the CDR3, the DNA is TGTGCCAGCTCACCCTCAGCAGAGACCCAGTACTTC. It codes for CASSPSAETQYF.